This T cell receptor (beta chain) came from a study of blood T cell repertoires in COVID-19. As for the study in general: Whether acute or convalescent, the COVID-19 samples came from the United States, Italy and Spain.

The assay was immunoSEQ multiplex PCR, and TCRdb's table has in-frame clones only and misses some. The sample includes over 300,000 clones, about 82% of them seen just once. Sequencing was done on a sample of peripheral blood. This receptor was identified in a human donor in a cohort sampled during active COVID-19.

CDR3: CASSVGGGQNQPQHF. The CDR3 nucleotides read TGTGCCAGCAGCGTAGGTGGGGGCCAGAATCAGCCCCAGCATTTT. The rearrangement uses TRBV9 and TRBJ1-5; maybe TRBD1 (6 bases). Germline CDR1 is SGDLS and CDR2 is YYNGEE. The CDR3 covers 15 residues. V was clipped by 0 bases and J by 4 bases, with 11 bases between them.